Given below is one TCR beta chain in context. V was clipped by 1 base and J by 2 bases, with 5 bases between them. The CDR3 consists of 13 residues. Germline loops: CDR1 LNHDA, CDR2 SQIVND (reference sequence). Clones were read by immunoSEQ multiplex PCR, and TCRdb kept only the in-frame ones, dropping some. The sample has 150,000 to 200,000 clones, around 80% seen once. The sample originates from a study of blood T cell repertoires in COVID-19. The V gene is TRBV19, the J gene TRBJ2-5; D remains unclear. The specimen sequenced was PBMCs or T cells enriched from blood (not recorded which). This TCR derives from a woman aged 50 to 60 who had recovered from COVID-19. The CDR3 here is CASSIAQQETQYF. As DNA, the CDR3 is TGTGCCAGTAGTATAGCACAGCAAGAGACCCAGTACTTC.